This is a list of T cell receptor beta chains from one sample in a study of glioma-infiltrating T cells after dendritic cell vaccination. This table comes from immunoSEQ multiplex PCR, and its TCRdb copy is limited to in-frame clones, with some not included. Of 65,000 to 80,000 clones in the sample, about nine tenths were seen once. This sample comprised blood, obtained after dendritic cell vaccination. These receptors all come from a human donor with glioblastoma. Both conserved end residues are part of each CDR3. The D gene is left open where the match is weak. A row's size may be missing; if present it is once, few, many or a size class.

clone_size,v_call,j_call,d_call,cdr3_nt,cdr3_aa
once,TRBV7-9,TRBJ1-4,TRBD1,TGTGCCAGCAGCCCTGCGCCTGCCGGGACAGGGTATGAAAAACTGTTTTTT,CASSPAPAGTGYEKLFF
NA,TRBV18,TRBJ2-4,NA,TGTGCCAGCTCACCGGATGGCGGAAACATTCAGTACTTC,CASSPDGGNIQYF
NA,TRBV6-1,TRBJ2-2,NA,TGTGCCAGCAGTGAGAGCGGCGGGGAGCTGTTTTTT,CASSESGGELFF
NA,TRBV19,TRBJ1-2,NA,TGTGCCAGTAGTACGTCGACAGACGGCCCTGGCTACACCTTC,CASSTSTDGPGYTF
NA,TRBV29-1,TRBJ1-2,TRBD1,TGCAGCGTTGAGGCGACAGGGTCTACTGGCTACACCTTC,CSVEATGSTGYTF
few,TRBV7-8,TRBJ2-5,NA,TGTGCCAGCAGCCCAGCAGGGGCGCTAAATTCCCAGTACTTC,CASSPAGALNSQYF
NA,TRBV28,TRBJ2-7,TRBD2,TGTGCCAGCAGTTCCCGAGGGACTAGAAGAGGCGAGCAGTACTTC,CASSSRGTRRGEQYF
few,TRBV4-1,TRBJ1-1,NA,TGCGCCAGCAGCCAAGCCGGGAGCCATGCCCGAAGTGGGGCTTTCTTT,CASSQAGSHARSGAFF
NA,TRBV5-1,TRBJ1-5,TRBD1,TGCGCCAGCAGCTCGGGACAGGCCAATCAGCCCCAGCATTTT,CASSSGQANQPQHF
NA,TRBV2,TRBJ1-6,NA,TGTGCCAGCAGGGAACGGTTCTCTGGTTCACCCCTCCACTTT,CASRERFSGSPLHF
NA,TRBV9,TRBJ2-3,TRBD2,TGTGCCAGCAGCGTAGTAAGCGGGGAGAGCACAGATACGCAGTATTTT,CASSVVSGESTDTQYF
NA,TRBV5-6,TRBJ2-3,TRBD2,TGTGCCAGCAGCTCATCTAGCGGGAGGGCGTCGCCAGATACGCAGTATTTT,CASSSSSGRASPDTQYF
NA,TRBV7-6,TRBJ1-2,TRBD1,TGTGCCAGCAGTAGACAGGGTGCAAACTATGGCTACACCTTC,CASSRQGANYGYTF
once,TRBV29-1,TRBJ2-3,TRBD2,TGCAGCGTGCCGCCCGCTAGCGGGGCTACAGATACGCAGTATTTT,CSVPPASGATDTQYF
NA,TRBV27,TRBJ1-6,NA,TGTGCCAGCAGTTTATCGCCAGGGGCTAATTCACCCCTCCACTTT,CASSLSPGANSPLHF